This TCR beta chain was sequenced for a study of cytomegalovirus exposure and HLA in healthy donors. Findings and limits, study-wide: The availability of immune exposure information extended only to CMV serostatus. Roughly uniform sequencing depth across donors was assumed, possibly incorrectly.

Between the trimmed V and J ends, which lost 4 bases and 5 bases, there was a span of 15 bases. This CDR3 contains 14 residues. Germline V gene lookup returns CDR1 SGHDT and CDR2 YYEEEE. As to this clone: Its antigen is not identified.

Both 60 Vbeta primers and 13 Jbeta primers went into the PCR. Assay: immunoSEQ multiplex PCR; the TCRdb copy retains only in-frame clones and omits some. In the table there are around 150,000 clones, roughly two thirds of which are singletons. This receptor was taken from a woman in her 40s in good health and CMV-seropositive. The chain couples TRBV5-6 to TRBJ2-5; D might be TRBD1 (8 bases). Sequenced sample: PBMCs. CDR3 sequence (DNA): TGTGCCAGCAGCGTGGACAGGGAGGGTGAGACCCAGTACTTC. Its protein product is CASSVDREGETQYF.